One and the same sample provided the 13 T cell receptor beta chains below, sequenced in a study of cytomegalovirus exposure and HLA in healthy donors. It was with 60 Vbeta and 13 Jbeta primers that the PCR ran. Clones were read by immunoSEQ multiplex PCR, and TCRdb kept only the in-frame ones, dropping some. Of about 82,000 clones listed, 63% are singletons. The sequenced sample was PBMCs. The receptors derive from a woman aged 40-49 years in good health and CMV-seropositive.

There are a few counts of this clone. V and J are TRBV5-6 and TRBJ2-7, with 14 bases identical to TRBD2. Germline CDR1 reads SGHDT; CDR2 reads YYEEEE. The V segment lost 3 bases and the J segment 1 base; nucleotides outside the gene matches: 12. The CDR3 is 19 amino acids. CDR3 loop: CASSSAGTSGSGRSYEQYF. In DNA, the CDR3 is TGTGCCAGCAGCTCAGCAGGGACTAGCGGGAGCGGTCGGTCCTACGAGCAGTACTTC. Filled out from reference TRBV5-6 and TRBJ2-7, the complete variable domain reads DAGVTQSPTHLIKTRGQQVTLRCSPKSGHDTVSWYQQALGQGPQFIFQYYEEEERQRGNFPDRFSGHQFPNYSSELNVNALLLGDSALYLCASSSAGTSGSGRSYEQYFGPGTRLTVT.

This clone came up a few times. This sequence joins TRBV28 and TRBJ1-2, with TRBD1 matching 10 bases. Losses at the gene ends were 5 bases for V and 6 bases for J; bases not matched to a gene: 12. Germline V gene data show CDR1 as MDHEN and CDR2 as SYDVKM. The CDR3 is 16 residues long. CDR3 region: CASSIRQWTGGNGYTF. The CDR3 DNA reads as TGTGCCAGCAGTATTAGGCAATGGACAGGGGGGAATGGCTACACCTTC.

The chain combines TRBV11-1 with TRBJ1-1; 8 positions agree with TRBD1. CDR3 length: 14 residues. Unmatched junction bases numbered 5, after V lost 4 bases and J lost 4 bases. CDR1 is SGHAT, CDR2 FQDESV, per germline (reference sequence). The CDR3 DNA reads as TGTGCCAGCAGCTCCTACAGGGGGAGCACTGAAGCTTTCTTT. Translating it yields CASSSYRGSTEAFF.

The rearrangement uses TRBV10-2 and TRBJ2-7; D is perhaps TRBD2 (6 bases). The germline V gene encodes CDR1 WSHSY and CDR2 SAAADI. The CDR3 has 13 residues. V was trimmed by 6 bases and J by 3 bases, leaving 12 bases between them. The CDR3 DNA reads TGCGCCAGCAGACCGGGACTCCACTACGAGCAGTACTTC. Translation gives CASRPGLHYEQYF.

The V call is TRBV5-1, the J call TRBJ2-7; 7 bases are shared with TRBD1. The J segment lost 2 bases and the V segment lost 3 bases, leaving 8 bases of the junction unmatched. Germline V gene lookup returns CDR1 SGHRS and CDR2 YFSETQ. This CDR3 comprises 15 residues. The CDR3 reads CASSWTPGQTYEQYF. In DNA, the CDR3 is TGCGCCAGCAGCTGGACCCCGGGACAGACCTACGAGCAGTACTTC.

The gene calls are TRBV9 and TRBJ1-1, with D maybe TRBD1 (6 bases). The CDR3 extends over 15 amino acids. CDR1 is SGDLS, CDR2 YYNGEE, per germline. V was shortened by 0 bases and J by 1 base, with 10 bases between the two germline ends. CDR3 DNA sequence: TGTGCCAGCAGCGTAGATGGCAGGGGGAACACTGAAGCTTTCTTT. Translating it yields CASSVDGRGNTEAFF.

This clone was recorded only once. This chain connects TRBV6-5 to TRBJ1-2, with unresolved D. This CDR3 has 14 residues. CDR1 is MNHEY, CDR2 SVGAGI, per germline. Trimming cost V 6 bases and J 0 bases, with 11 bases left between them. CDR3 in amino acids: CASSPSLANYGYTF. The CDR3 DNA follows: TGTGCCAGCAGCCCCTCCCTAGCTAACTATGGCTACACCTTC.

V is TRBV10-1 and J is TRBJ2-6; possible D gene TRBD2, 6 bases. CDR3 length: 17 residues. V lost 0 bases and J lost 2, with 11 bases in between. Germline V CDR1 and CDR2: WNHNN, SYGVQD (reference sequence). CDR3 protein: CASSESEGGAGANVLTF. The CDR3 coding sequence is TGCGCCAGCAGTGAGTCAGAGGGCGGGGCTGGGGCCAACGTCCTGACTTTC.

This clone appeared a single time. The CDR3 coding sequence is TGCGCCAGCAGCCAAGTCCACGCGGTCTCTGGAAACACCATATATTTT. It translates to CASSQVHAVSGNTIYF. The chain carries TRBV4-3 and TRBJ1-3; D is ambiguous. Germline V gene lookup returns CDR1 LGHNA and CDR2 YSLEER. This CDR3 comprises 16 residues. Trimming cost V 1 base and J 0 bases, with 10 bases left between them.

J is TRBJ2-1 and V is TRBV6-4, with D possibly being TRBD2 (5 bases). Germline-derived CDR1 and CDR2 are MRHNA and SNTAGT. This CDR3 is built from 12 residues. Trimming removed 6 bases at V and 10 bases at J, with 13 bases between. The chain's CDR3 is CASSNGPGEQFF. In nucleotides, the CDR3 is TGTGCCAGCAGCAATGGGCCGGGGGAGCAGTTCTTC.

The chain uses TRBV7-2 and TRBJ1-3, with TRBD1 identical over 7 bases. The CDR3 has 16 residues. V trimming: 3 bases; J trimming: 2 bases; junction bases outside the gene matches: 7. Looked up from germline, CDR1 is SGHTA and CDR2 is FQGNSA. The CDR3 nucleotides are TGTGCCAGCAGCTTTCTCGGTGACAGGGCTGGAAACACCATATATTTT. Translated, it gives CASSFLGDRAGNTIYF.

This sequence joins TRBV4-1 and TRBJ2-1, with 11 bases identical to TRBD2. J was trimmed by 4 bases and V by 0 bases; bases with no gene match: 8. The CDR3 runs to 18 residues. Germline lookup yields CDR1 MGHRA and CDR2 YSYEKL. The CDR3 nucleotides are TGCGCCAGCAGCCAAGAAGTTCGAGTAGCGGGAGGGTACAATGAGCAGTTCTTC. It encodes CASSQEVRVAGGYNEQFF.

This clone has more than one count but fewer than ten. The V and J genes are TRBV6-6 and TRBJ1-1; tentatively, D is TRBD1 (6 bases). V lost 10 bases to trimming and J lost 0 bases, with 9 bases between them. The V gene's germline CDR1 is MNHNY and CDR2 SVGAGI (reference sequence). This CDR3 has 12 residues. In nucleotides, the CDR3 is TGTGCCACACAGGGTTTGAACACTGAAGCTTTCTTT. Protein sequence: CATQGLNTEAFF.